These 30 T cell receptor beta chains were sequenced from one sample in a study of T cell clonality in common variable immunodeficiency (dated by TCRdb to between 2015 and 2016). The protocol used for the library was the immunoSEQ multiplex PCR assay. Entries here come from immuneACCESS through TCRdb and include only in-frame sequences with V and J called. Some clones fail to appear in such tables; in the studies checked, an unresolved V gene covers under half of the shortfall, and the cause of the remainder is unknown. With about 19,000 clones recorded, this sample contains no clone counted only once. The ten largest account for 6% to 7% of the sample. No cognate antigen is known for these TCRs. What the authors observed across the whole study: CVID TCRbeta sequences reportedly showed fewer deletions and N-nucleotide insertions and lacked highly modified clones with 13 or more V deletions.

Source material: peripheral blood mononuclear cells. The source of these receptors is a human donor with common variable immunodeficiency.

This clone was seen repeatedly, ten times or more. The read is 3 residues too short to cover the CDR3 end, so that end is filled in from the germline J gene. The chain carries TRBV30 and TRBJ2-1; the match to TRBD2 covers 7 bases. Per germline, CDR1 GTSNPN and CDR2 SVGIG (reference sequence). The length of the CDR3 is 13 residues. V was clipped by 5 bases and J by 6 bases; unmatched bases: 7. The CDR3 sequence is CAWDPGEGNEQFF. The DNA read from the CDR3 is TGTGCCTGGGATCCGGGGGAGGGCAATGAG.

Of note for this clone: The read falls 3 residues short of the CDR3 end, and the missing part is taken from the germline J gene. The chain is built from TRBV6-2 or TRBV6-3 and TRBJ2-1; 16 bases are shared with TRBD2. The CDR3 has 17 residues. Germline values: CDR1 MNHEY, CDR2 SVGEGT. J was trimmed by 4 bases and V by 6 bases; bases with no gene match: 6. The CDR3 is CASSPGLAGGMYNEQFF. The sequenced CDR3 bases are TGTGCCAGCAGCCCGGGACTAGCGGGAGGGATGTACAATGAG.

Worth noting for this clone: The read is 3 residues too short to cover the CDR3 end, so that end is filled in from the germline J gene. The chain recombines TRBV6-2 or TRBV6-3 with TRBJ1-4; D not certain. The CDR3 loop spans 13 amino acids. V lost 6 bases, J lost 1 base, and 6 bases lay in between. From germline, CDR1 is MNHEY and CDR2 SVGEGT. The sequenced part of the CDR3 DNA is TGTGCCAGCAGCCCCCGAACTAATGAAAAA. Translating it yields CASSPRTNEK. The full CDR3 is CASSPRTNEKLFF.

This clone was counted at least ten times. Coverage ceases 3 residues before the CDR3 finishes, and the germline J gene fills in the end. The gene calls are TRBV6-1 and TRBJ1-3, with D possibly matching TRBD1 (6 bases). The V end was cut by 3 bases, the J end by 0 bases, with 9 bases between. Germline CDR1 is MNHNS and CDR2 is SASEGT. The CDR3 has 15 residues. The CDR3 DNA, read in part, is TGTGCCAGCAGTGAGAGGGGGTCCTCTGGAAACACC. Protein: CASSERGSSGNT. The complete CDR3 reads CASSERGSSGNTIYF.

About this clone: The sequence runs out 3 residues before the end of the CDR3; the remainder is reconstructed from the germline J gene. The rearrangement uses TRBV7-2 and TRBJ1-5; TRBD1 agrees at 7 bases. The length of the CDR3 is 13 residues. V lost 5 bases and J lost 6; bases outside the gene matches: 4. Germline CDR1 reads SGHTA; CDR2 reads FQGNSA. The CDR3 sequence: CASSIDRVQPQHF. CDR3 bases read: TGTGCCAGCAGCATCGACAGGGTTCAGCCC.

At least ten counts were recorded for this clone. The read ends 3 residues shy of where the CDR3 ends; the end is completed using the germline J gene. The chain uses TRBV18 and TRBJ1-2, with D hard to call. Germline V lookup: CDR1 KGHSH, CDR2 LQKENI. CDR3 length: 14 amino acids. Trimming shortened V by 5 bases and J by 4 bases, and 14 bases separated the two germline ends. The CDR3 DNA, read in part, is TGTGCCAGCTCAGTCACCGCGGGGTTCTATGGC. Its protein product is CASSVTAGFYG. The full CDR3 reads CASSVTAGFYGYTF. Variable domain in full (rest from reference TRBV18 and TRBJ1-2): NAGVMQNPRHLVRRRGQEARLRCSPMKGHSHVYWYRQLPEEGLKFMVYLQKENIIDESGMPKERFSAEFPKEGPSILRIQQVVRGDSAAYFCASSVTAGFYGYTFGSGTRLTVV.

This clone has at least ten counts. From the germline J gene comes the end of the CDR3, since the read stops 3 residues before it. This chain connects TRBV7-9 to TRBJ1-2; 8 bases agree with TRBD1. The V and J ends lost 5 bases and 7 bases, in that order; junction bases with no gene match: 3. This CDR3 comprises 12 residues. CDR1 is SEHNR, CDR2 FQNEAQ, per germline (reference sequence). The chain's CDR3 is CASSPGGAGYTF. The covered CDR3 bases are TGTGCCAGCAGCCCAGGGGGCGCTGGC. The full variable domain, completed using reference TRBV7-9 and TRBJ1-2, is DTGVSQNPRHKITKRGQNVTFRCDPISEHNRLYWYRQTLGQGPEFLTYFQNEAQLEKSRLLSDRFSAERPKGSFSTLEIQRTEQGDSAMYLCASSPGGAGYTFGSGTRLTVV.

A word on this clone: Sequencing ends 3 residues short of the CDR3 end; the germline J gene provides the rest. The rearrangement links TRBV6-2 or TRBV6-3 to TRBJ1-2; D is perhaps TRBD1 (6 bases). V lost 4 bases to trimming and J lost 0 bases, with 12 bases between them. Germline V gives CDR1 MNHEY, CDR2 SVGEGT. The CDR3 is 15 residues long. The CDR3 DNA, read in part, is TGTGCCAGCAGTTCCCTGGACAGCCCTAACTATGGC. Its protein product is CASSSLDSPNYG. The whole CDR3 protein reads CASSSLDSPNYGYTF.

This clone was counted only a few times. The sequenced fragment ends 3 residues before the CDR3 boundary, so the rest is inferred from the germline J gene. The chain carries TRBV11-2 and TRBJ2-7; possible D gene TRBD2, 5 bases. The V gene lost 5 bases and the J gene lost 1 base, with 9 bases spanning the gap. The CDR3 loop spans 13 amino acids. Germline CDR1 reads SGHAT; CDR2 reads FQNNGV. The CDR3 bases that were read are TGTGCCAGCAGCCTCCGGGGATCCTACGAG. It translates to CASSLRGSYE. In full, the CDR3 reads CASSLRGSYEQYF.

This clone was seen ten or more times. From the germline J gene comes the end of the CDR3, since the read stops 3 residues before it. The V gene is TRBV2, the J gene TRBJ1-4; a possible D gene is TRBD1 (5 bases). Deletions cut 8 bases from V and 0 bases from J, with 13 bases between. Looked up from germline, CDR1 is SNHLY and CDR2 is FYNNEI. This CDR3 is built from 15 residues. The CDR3 loop is CASLRGFATNEKLFF. The covered CDR3 bases are TGTGCCAGCCTCCGGGGGTTTGCAACTAATGAAAAA.

This clone was counted at least ten times. The CDR3 sequence: CASTLRTSGADTQYF. The part of the CDR3 DNA that was read is TGTGCCAGCACCCTTCGGACTAGCGGGGCAGATACG. The chain carries TRBV12-3 or TRBV12-4 and TRBJ2-3, with TRBD2 matching 12 bases. The observed sequence ends 3 residues before the CDR3 terminus, with the missing tail filled in from the germline J gene. There are 15 residues in the CDR3. J lost 4 bases, V lost 7 bases, and 6 bases had no gene match.

This clone was observed many times. The sequenced fragment ends 3 residues before the CDR3 boundary, so the rest is inferred from the germline J gene. The chain couples TRBV5-1 to TRBJ1-1; D gene uncertain. The germline gives CDR1 SGHRS, CDR2 YFSETQ. This CDR3 is 12 amino acids long. The V and J ends lost 0 bases and 7 bases respectively, with 7 bases between them. CDR3: CASSLVRGEAFF. The CDR3 bases that were read are TGCGCCAGCAGCTTGGTACGGGGTGAA.

The table lists this clone with a few counts. The sequence runs out 3 residues before the end of the CDR3; the remainder is reconstructed from the germline J gene. This chain joins TRBV6-2 or TRBV6-3 and TRBJ2-7; TRBD1 matches at 7 bases. With 4 bases clipped from V and 2 bases from J, the junction kept 11 bases outside the gene matches. In germline, CDR1 is MNHEY, CDR2 SVGEGT. CDR3 length: 16 residues. Partial CDR3 DNA: TGTGCCAGCAGTTCGGTACCGGGACAGACCGCCTACGAG. Translated, it gives CASSSVPGQTAYE. The entire CDR3 is CASSSVPGQTAYEQYF.

This clone has a count of ten or more. The CDR3 end is not reached by the read, which stops 3 residues before it; the germline J gene fills it in. The chain uses TRBV5-1 and TRBJ1-2; 7 nucleotides match TRBD1. In germline, CDR1 is SGHRS, CDR2 YFSETQ. Trimming at V came to 0 bases and at J to 7 bases, leaving 9 bases not matched to a gene. This CDR3 region has 15 residues. The CDR3 region is CASSLESGGAGGYTF. CDR3 DNA (partial): TGCGCCAGCAGCTTGGAGTCAGGGGGAGCGGGTGGC.

This clone was seen at least ten times. The CDR3 DNA, read in part, is TGTGCCAGCTTCACCACATGGGGGGAAGGC. Protein product: CASFTTWGEG. The whole CDR3 sequence is CASFTTWGEGYTF. V is TRBV18 and J is TRBJ1-2; a weak D match, TRBD1 (5 bases). Read coverage stops 3 residues before the CDR3 terminus; the germline J gene supplies the remainder. The CDR3 has 13 residues. Germline lookup yields CDR1 KGHSH and CDR2 LQKENI.

This clone was recorded at least ten times. The CDR3 DNA, read in part, is TGTGCCAGTAAGTTCCGGGACACTGAA. This encodes CASKFRDTE. In full, the CDR3 is CASKFRDTEAFF. This rearrangement joins TRBV19 to TRBJ1-1; D uncertain. The CDR3 end is not reached by the read, which stops 3 residues before it; the germline J gene fills it in. V was clipped by 7 bases and J by 3 bases, with 9 bases between them. CDR1 is LNHDA and CDR2 is SQIVND in the germline V gene (reference sequence). The length of the CDR3 is 12 residues.

This clone was counted ten times or more. The read halts 3 residues ahead of the CDR3 end, with the missing end drawn from the germline J gene. The V call is TRBV5-1, the J call TRBJ1-1; TRBD1 agrees at 8 bases. This CDR3 comprises 13 residues. Looked up from germline, CDR1 is SGHRS and CDR2 is YFSETQ. The CDR3 spells CASSLGQGKEAFF. CDR3 DNA, as far as it was read: TGCGCCAGCAGCTTGGGACAGGGGAAGGAA.

At least ten counts were recorded for this clone. The read ends 3 residues before the CDR3 terminus; that terminus is restored from the germline J gene. At the DNA level, this CDR3 is encoded by other sequences in the same sample as well. The rearrangement uses TRBV7-2 and TRBJ1-1, with TRBD1 matching over 8 bases. The CDR3 consists of 14 residues. Germline CDR1 SGHTA, CDR2 FQGNSA. V shed 10 bases and J 4 bases; nucleotides not matched to a gene: 11. The CDR3 sequence: CAIYRGLTTTEAFF. The covered CDR3 bases are TGTGCCATATACAGGGGGTTGACAACCACTGAA. Full variable domain (outside the CDR3, taken from reference TRBV7-2 and TRBJ1-1): GAGVSQSPSNKVTEKGKDVELRCDPISGHTALYWYRQSLGQGLEFLIYFQGNSAPDKSGLPSDRFSAERTGGSVSTLTIQRTQQEDSAVYLCAIYRGLTTTEAFFGQGTRLTVV.

With regard to this clone: The read is 3 residues too short to cover the CDR3 end, so that end is filled in from the germline J gene. The genes are TRBV5-1 and TRBJ2-2, with 7 bases aligning to TRBD2. The CDR3 extends over 15 amino acids. CDR1 is SGHRS and CDR2 is YFSETQ in the germline V gene. V gave up 2 bases and J gave up 5 bases; unmatched junction bases: 6. The CDR3: CASSFGLAETGELFF. Incomplete CDR3 DNA: TGCGCCAGCAGCTTCGGTCTAGCGGAGACCGGGGAG.

This clone has a handful of counts. The DNA ends 3 residues before the CDR3 does, and the rest of the CDR3 is filled in from the germline J gene. J is TRBJ2-1 and V is TRBV6-2 or TRBV6-3, with no clear D. CDR3 size: 15 residues. The germline V gene has CDR1 MNHEY and CDR2 SVGEGT. Trimming shortened V by 6 bases and J by 3 bases, and 15 bases separated the two germline ends. Partial CDR3 DNA: TGTGCCAGCAGGCATCTCCGGTCTCTCTACAATGAG. Its translation is CASRHLRSLYNE. The full CDR3 protein is CASRHLRSLYNEQFF.

In its sample, this clone was seen a few times. With the read ending 3 residues before the CDR3 end, the germline J gene is used to fill in that end. The chain links TRBV5-6 to TRBJ1-2; weak D call: TRBD1 (5 bases). In germline, CDR1 is SGHDT, CDR2 YYEEEE. This CDR3 comprises 14 residues. The CDR3 bases that were read are TGTGCCAGCAGCCCCCGGATAGGGGAACGAGGC. Its translation is CASSPRIGERG. The complete CDR3 reads CASSPRIGERGYTF.

This clone was counted ten times or more. The read comes to an end 3 residues before the CDR3 does, leaving the germline J gene to fill in the end. The rearrangement joins TRBV30 to TRBJ2-2; possibly TRBD1 or TRBD2 for D (7 bases each). Per the germline V gene, CDR1 is GTSNPN and CDR2 is SVGIG (reference sequence). This CDR3 contains 15 residues. V lost 2 bases, J lost 4 bases, and 14 bases lay in between. CDR3 loop: CAWSFTGEGTGELFF. The CDR3 bases that were read are TGTGCCTGGAGTTTTACAGGGGAGGGCACCGGGGAG.

This clone appeared many times. The sequence runs out 3 residues before the end of the CDR3; the remainder is reconstructed from the germline J gene. The rearrangement links TRBV19 to TRBJ1-2, with 8 bases aligning to TRBD1. The ends lost 1 base at V and 2 bases at J; junction bases unmatched: 3. CDR1 is LNHDA and CDR2 is SQIVND in the germline V gene (reference sequence). This CDR3 region has 15 residues. The sequenced CDR3 bases are TGTGCCAGTAGTATAGGACAGGGGTTGAACTATGGC. It specifies CASSIGQGLNYG. The whole CDR3 is CASSIGQGLNYGYTF.

This clone was seen a few times. The read is 3 residues too short to cover the CDR3 end, so that end is filled in from the germline J gene. The V gene is TRBV7-2, the J gene TRBJ1-3; the D is unclear. The germline CDR1 and CDR2 sequences are SGHTA and FQGNSA. Trimming removed 7 bases from V and 2 bases from J, with 15 bases in between. This CDR3 region has 15 residues. This chain's CDR3 is CASKAYSGAGNTIYF. Incomplete CDR3 DNA: TGTGCCAGCAAAGCCTACTCGGGTGCTGGAAACACC.

Details on this clone: The read terminates 3 residues before the CDR3 end, so the remaining end is supplied by the germline J gene. The J gene is TRBJ2-3, the V gene TRBV19; D perhaps matches TRBD1 (6 bases). Germline lookup yields CDR1 LNHDA and CDR2 SQIVND (reference sequence). The CDR3 runs to 13 residues. V was cut by 11 bases and J by 4 bases, with 16 bases left in between. The DNA read from the CDR3 is TGTGCCTGCCAGGGGTCCCCCCCAGATACG. As protein: CACQGSPPDT. The full-length CDR3 reads as CACQGSPPDTQYF.

At least ten counts were recorded for this clone. Here the CDR3 reads CASSIEGAQNIQYF. The covered CDR3 bases are TGTGCCAGTAGTATAGAGGGGGCTCAGAACATT. The chain joins TRBV19 to TRBJ2-4; a weak D match, TRBD1 (6 bases). The read finishes 3 residues shy of the CDR3 end, and the germline J gene is used to complete it. The CDR3 runs 14 residues. Germline V gene sequence: CDR1 LNHDA, CDR2 SQIVND (reference sequence). V was trimmed by 0 bases and J by 7 bases, leaving 10 bases between them.

This clone was picked up a small number of times. The CDR3 is cut off 3 residues early in the read; its end comes from the germline J gene. V gene TRBV5-3 combines with J gene TRBJ1-2; 10 bases align to TRBD1. TRBV5-3 has ORF status, its function being uncertain. V lost 3 bases and J lost 6; bases outside the gene matches: 8. The CDR3 is 15 amino acids. CDR3 sequence: CARSSPGQGSHGYTF. CDR3 DNA (partial): TGTGCCAGAAGCTCCCCGGGACAGGGGTCTCATGGC.

In its sample, this clone was seen many times. The read halts 3 residues ahead of the CDR3 end, with the missing end drawn from the germline J gene. V usage is TRBV5-1 and J usage is TRBJ1-1; D not certain. The CDR3 consists of 14 residues. Trimming shortened V by 6 bases and J by 1 base, and 13 bases separated the two germline ends. Germline V CDR1 and CDR2: SGHRS, YFSETQ. CDR3 sequence: CASNLGGANTEAFF. The sequenced part of the CDR3 DNA is TGCGCCAGCAACCTAGGAGGCGCGAACACTGAA.

As concerns this clone: The read is 3 residues too short to cover the CDR3 end, so that end is filled in from the germline J gene. The chain links TRBV11-1 to TRBJ2-3, with a possible D match to TRBD1 (5 bases). The CDR3 sequence is 14 residues long. Trimming left V 2 bases short and J 0 bases short, with 6 bases between. Per the germline V gene, CDR1 is SGHAT and CDR2 is FQDESV (reference sequence). CDR3 DNA, as far as it was read: TGTGCCAGCAGCTTACCAGGGAGCACAGATACG. Amino acid sequence: CASSLPGSTDT. The entire CDR3 protein is CASSLPGSTDTQYF. Combining the CDR3 with reference TRBV11-1 and TRBJ2-3 gives the whole variable domain EAEVAQSPRYKITEKSQAVAFWCDPISGHATLYWYRQILGQGPELLVQFQDESVVDDSQLPKDRFSAERLKGVDSTLKIQPAELGDSAMYLCASSLPGSTDTQYFGPGTRLTVL.

In its sample, this clone was seen a few times. The read comes to an end 3 residues before the CDR3 does, leaving the germline J gene to fill in the end. V and J are TRBV5-6 and TRBJ1-1; D is perhaps TRBD1 (5 bases). This CDR3 contains 14 residues. The V and J ends lost 1 base and 1 base respectively, with 8 bases between them. In germline, CDR1 is SGHDT, CDR2 YYEEEE. The CDR3 sequence is CASSLFTGNTEAFF. The covered CDR3 bases are TGTGCCAGCAGCTTGTTCACAGGGAACACTGAA.